What follows are 2 T cell receptor beta chains derived from one specimen sequenced in a study of early T cells in non-severe SARS-CoV-2 infection. Using its own MiXCR run on the 5' RACE reads, TCRdb lists one record per CDR3 protein. In the table there are around 26,000 distinct CDR3 sequences, around 4.4% of which are singletons. The sequenced sample consisted of whole blood. The receptors originated from an adult who was a healthcare worker with PCR-confirmed SARS-CoV-2 infection or an uninfected control (not recorded which).

Many counts were recorded for this clonotype. V gene TRBV12-3 or TRBV12-4 combines with J gene TRBJ2-4, with D tentatively TRBD1 (5 bases). V gave up 6 bases and J gave up 7 bases, with 19 bases separating them. The length of the CDR3 is 15 residues. The CDR3 region has the DNA TGTGCCAGCAGGCGGCAGGACAACGTGGGGAACATTCAGTACTTC. Protein product: CASRRQDNVGNIQYF.

This clonotype occurred many times. This sequence joins TRBV6-1 and TRBJ1-5; maybe TRBD1 (5 bases). V dropped 4 bases and J dropped 0 bases, with 10 bases sitting between them. The CDR3 has 15 amino acids. CDR1 is MNHNS, CDR2 SASEGT, per germline. The DNA for the CDR3 is TGTGCCAGCAGTGTGGGGGTGAATAGCAATCAGCCCCAGCATTTT. Translation gives CASSVGVNSNQPQHF.